The 11 T cell receptor beta chains below all came from one sample that was sequenced in a study of blood T cell repertoires in COVID-19 (dated by TCRdb to about 2020). Libraries were prepared through the immunoSEQ multiplex PCR assay. TCRdb provides this immuneACCESS table in a form limited to in-frame rearrangements. Some clones are lacking; in checked studies, under half of them reflect an unresolved V gene, and why the rest are absent is not known. The sample has 95,000 to 150,000 clones on record, over 70% of them singletons. The ten biggest clones cover 25% to 35% of the sample. What was sequenced was peripheral blood. These receptor sequences come from an older woman with acute or convalescent COVID-19.

V usage is TRBV7-9 and J usage is TRBJ1-3; D may be TRBD1 (6 bases). V was pared by 2 bases and J by 3 bases, with 11 bases between. This CDR3 comprises 15 residues. CDR1 and CDR2 (germline): SEHNR, FQNEAQ (reference sequence). Here the CDR3 reads CASSLRRTDGNTIYF. The CDR3 DNA is TGTGCCAGCAGCTTAAGACGGACAGATGGAAACACCATATATTTT. The full variable domain, in which reference TRBV7-9 and TRBJ1-3 provide the parts outside the CDR3, is DTGVSQNPRHKITKRGQNVTFRCDPISEHNRLYWYRQTLGQGPEFLTYFQNEAQLEKSRLLSDRFSAERPKGSFSTLEIQRTEQGDSAMYLCASSLRRTDGNTIYFGEGSWLTVV.

The chain uses TRBV28 and TRBJ1-5; D is possibly TRBD1 (5 bases). Germline CDR1 MDHEN, CDR2 SYDVKM. The CDR3 covers 18 residues. V lost 5 bases and J lost 0, with 20 bases in between. CDR3 DNA sequence: TGTGCCAGCAGTCCACCCTCCCACGGACACAATAGCAATCAGCCCCAGCATTTT. It encodes CASSPPSHGHNSNQPQHF.

The rearrangement links TRBV7-6 to TRBJ1-6; no clear D gene. V lost 5 bases and J lost 2, with 13 bases in between. The CDR3 totals 16 residues. Germline V gives CDR1 SGHVS, CDR2 FNYEAQ. CDR3 nucleotides: TGTGCCAGCAGCCAAGGGCCGAGGGCCTATAATTCACCCCTCCACTTT. This translates into CASSQGPRAYNSPLHF.

The chain carries TRBV2 and TRBJ2-7, with 8 nucleotides matching TRBD1. The length of the CDR3 is 15 residues. From germline, CDR1 is SNHLY and CDR2 FYNNEI. J lost 2 bases, V lost 6 bases, and 9 bases had no gene match. In DNA form, the CDR3 reads TGTGCCAGCAGACCCACCTCGACAGGGGCCTACGAGCAGTACTTC. Protein: CASRPTSTGAYEQYF.

The genes are TRBV6-2 or TRBV6-3 and TRBJ1-5, with D maybe TRBD1 (5 bases). Germline V gene lookup returns CDR1 MNHEY and CDR2 SVGEGT. This CDR3 is 17 amino acids long. V was trimmed by 2 bases and J by 4 bases, leaving 18 bases between them. CDR3 DNA sequence: TGTGCCAGCAGTTACACCCTTGCGGGGCCGGGTAATCAGCCCCAGCATTTT. Amino acids: CASSYTLAGPGNQPQHF.

The CDR3 nucleotides are TGTGCCAGCAGCTCTATCATAGCGGGGGGGCAAGTAGATACGCAGTATTTT. This codes for CASSSIIAGGQVDTQYF. The chain has TRBV28 and TRBJ2-3; 11 positions agree with TRBD2. Looked up from germline, CDR1 is MDHEN and CDR2 is SYDVKM. This CDR3 is 17 amino acids long. V shed 6 bases and J 5 bases; nucleotides not matched to a gene: 13.

V gene TRBV3-1 (or the pseudogene TRBV3-2) combines with J gene TRBJ1-2, with TRBD1 as a possible D gene (5 bases). CDR1 and CDR2 (germline): LGHDT, YNNKEL (reference sequence). With 0 bases removed from V and 6 bases from J, the gap between germline ends came to 11 bases. This CDR3 is built from 14 residues. Here the CDR3 reads CASSQENRIDGYTF. The CDR3 nucleotides read TGTGCCAGCAGCCAAGAGAACAGGATAGATGGCTACACCTTC.

The chain links TRBV5-1 to TRBJ2-5; perhaps TRBD2 as D (6 bases). Deletions cut 0 bases from V and 0 bases from J, with 9 bases between. This CDR3 is 15 amino acids long. CDR1 is SGHRS and CDR2 is YFSETQ in the germline V gene. The CDR3 loop is CASSLVAGNQETQYF. The CDR3 DNA reads as TGCGCCAGCAGCTTGGTGGCGGGGAACCAAGAGACCCAGTACTTC. The variable domain in full, completed from reference TRBV5-1 and TRBJ2-5, reads KAGVTQTPRYLIKTRGQQVTLSCSPISGHRSVSWYQQTPGQGLQFLFEYFSETQRNKGNFPGRFSGRQFSNSRSEMNVSTLELGDSALYLCASSLVAGNQETQYFGPGTRLLVL.

V usage is TRBV27 and J usage is TRBJ1-2; D is undetermined. Germline V gives CDR1 MNHEY, CDR2 SMNVEV (reference sequence). The V end was cut by 6 bases, the J end by 4 bases, with 15 bases between. CDR3 length equals 14 residues. The chain's CDR3 is CASSQSGFFYGYTF. CDR3 in DNA: TGTGCCAGCAGCCAAAGCGGCTTCTTCTATGGCTACACCTTC.

In this sample, this clone turned up a few times. The rearrangement uses TRBV30 and TRBJ1-1, with D possibly being TRBD1 (6 bases). V shed 5 bases and J shed 3 bases, with 13 bases lying between them. Germline values: CDR1 GTSNPN, CDR2 SVGIG (reference sequence). This CDR3 spans 13 amino acids. CDR3: CAWRGGLYTEAFF. The CDR3 region has the DNA TGTGCCTGGCGTGGGGGGCTCTACACTGAAGCTTTCTTT.

The table lists this clone with a count of one. The V gene is TRBV2, the J gene TRBJ1-2; D gene ambiguous. This CDR3 has 13 residues. From germline, CDR1 is SNHLY and CDR2 FYNNEI. Between the trimmed V and J ends, which lost 7 bases and 6 bases, there was a span of 15 bases. The CDR3 sequence: CASIAAAYNGYTF. In DNA, the CDR3 is TGTGCCAGCATTGCCGCGGCATACAATGGCTACACCTTC. The full variable domain, in which reference TRBV2 and TRBJ1-2 provide the parts outside the CDR3, is EPEVTQTPSHQVTQMGQEVILRCVPISNHLYFYWYRQILGQKVEFLVSFYNNEISEKSEIFDDQFSVERPDGSNFTLKIRSTKLEDSAMYFCASIAAAYNGYTFGSGTRLTVV.